A single sample gave rise to the 21 T cell receptor beta chains below, sequenced in a study of blood T cell repertoires in COVID-19. Libraries were prepared by immunoSEQ multiplex PCR; TCRdb keeps only in-frame clonotypes and omits some of them. This sample carries approximately 390,000 clones, about 87% of them seen once, and the ten largest clones take approximately 10%. The specimen sequenced was PBMCs or T cells enriched from blood (not recorded which). These receptors all come from a woman aged 45-65 years who had recovered from COVID-19.

This clone has just one count. V gene TRBV29-1 combines with J gene TRBJ1-2; no firm D call. Germline V gene lookup returns CDR1 SQVTM and CDR2 ANQGSEA. This CDR3 contains 11 residues. The germline V and J ends were trimmed by 1 base and 7 bases, with 7 bases remaining between them. The CDR3 region is CSVEVEGGYTF. In DNA form, the CDR3 reads TGCAGCGTTGAAGTCGAGGGTGGCTACACCTTC. Combining the CDR3 with reference TRBV29-1 and TRBJ1-2 gives the whole variable domain SAVISQKPSRDICQRGTSLTIQCQVDSQVTMMFWYRQQPGQSLTLIATANQGSEATYESGFVIDKFPISRPNLTFSTLTVSNMSPEDSSIYLCSVEVEGGYTFGSGTRLTVV.

The chain links TRBV29-1 to TRBJ2-7; possible D gene TRBD2, 7 bases. Germline CDR1 reads SQVTM; CDR2 reads ANQGSEA. The V end was cut by 4 bases, the J end by 3 bases, with 25 bases between. The CDR3 is 17 amino acids. CDR3 protein: CSVAGTRMTGGHYEQYF. In nucleotides, the CDR3 is TGCAGCGTTGCCGGGACTCGAATGACCGGGGGGCACTACGAGCAGTACTTC.

The chain couples TRBV18 to TRBJ1-6; D not resolved. Trimming pared 4 bases from V and 7 bases from J, leaving 5 bases between. The CDR3 spans 12 residues. CDR1 is KGHSH, CDR2 LQKENI, per germline. Here the CDR3 reads CASSQENSPLHF. The CDR3 coding sequence is TGTGCCAGCTCACAAGAGAATTCACCCCTCCACTTT.

The table lists this clone with a count of one. The rearrangement uses TRBV27 and TRBJ1-2, with a tentative D call TRBD1 (6 bases). Germline V CDR1 and CDR2: MNHEY, SMNVEV (reference sequence). The ends were cut back, 5 bases at V and 4 bases at J, with 20 bases in the middle. The CDR3 is 16 residues long. In DNA form, the CDR3 reads TGTGCCAGCAGTGCTTATCCACCCAGGGGATCCTATGGCTACACCTTC. It yields the protein CASSAYPPRGSYGYTF.

The rearrangement links TRBV5-1 to TRBJ2-3; D possibly corresponds to TRBD2 (5 bases). Trimming shortened V by 3 bases and J by 1 base, and 12 bases separated the two germline ends. The germline V gene encodes CDR1 SGHRS and CDR2 YFSETQ. This CDR3 is built from 15 residues. The CDR3 DNA reads TGCGCCAGCAGCTCGCGCCCCGGGGGCACAGATACGCAGTATTTT. It is translated as CASSSRPGGTDTQYF.

The chain carries TRBV3-1 (or the pseudogene TRBV3-2) and TRBJ1-4; TRBD1 agrees at 8 bases. This CDR3 is 15 amino acids long. The germline gives CDR1 LGHDT, CDR2 YNNKEL (reference sequence). J lost 11 bases, V lost 2 bases, and 10 bases had no gene match. The CDR3 DNA reads TGTGCCAGCAGCCAATCGGACAGGGCCCCGGGGAAACTGTTTTTT. Translation gives CASSQSDRAPGKLFF.

Points on this clone: The junction shows a germline mismatch at one end, possibly a read error. V and J are TRBV7-7 and TRBJ1-3, with TRBD1 matching over 10 bases. Germline V gene data show CDR1 as SSHAT and CDR2 as FNYEAQ (reference sequence). The CDR3 extends over 15 amino acids. The CDR3 region is CASSSGQGKGNTIYF. The CDR3, as DNA: TGTGCTAGCAGCTCGGGACAGGGGAAAGGAAACACCATATATTTT.

A remark on this clone: Other DNA sequences in the same sample also yield this CDR3. The DNA of the CDR3 is TGTGCCTGGAGCGACAGCTATGGCTACACCTTC. This sequence encodes CAWSDSYGYTF. The genes are TRBV30 and TRBJ1-2; tentatively, D is TRBD1 (5 bases). Per germline, CDR1 GTSNPN and CDR2 SVGIG (reference sequence). V was pared by 3 bases and J by 4 bases, with 6 bases between. The CDR3 contains 11 residues.

The rearrangement joins TRBV9 to TRBJ2-7; TRBD2 agrees at 8 bases. V lost 2 bases, J lost 5 bases, and 9 bases stayed unmatched. This CDR3 is 15 amino acids long. Germline-derived CDR1 and CDR2 are SGDLS and YYNGEE. As DNA, the CDR3 is TGTGCCAGCAGCGTCAAACCCCGGGGGGGTCACGAGCAGTACTTC. Translated: CASSVKPRGGHEQYF.

The rearrangement links TRBV19 to TRBJ1-5; TRBD1 agrees at 8 bases. This CDR3 region has 15 residues. Trimming took 7 bases from V and 4 from J; bases not matched to a gene: 9. The germline gives CDR1 LNHDA, CDR2 SQIVND (reference sequence). The CDR3 region is CASKKFTGGNQPQHF. In DNA form, the CDR3 reads TGTGCCAGTAAAAAATTTACAGGGGGAAATCAGCCCCAGCATTTT.

In this sample, this clone turned up many times. The V call is TRBV28, the J call TRBJ2-7; 10 bases map to TRBD1. The CDR3 length is 14 residues. Trimming cost V 7 bases and J 3 bases; bases outside gene matches: 6. Germline V gene lookup returns CDR1 MDHEN and CDR2 SYDVKM. Here the CDR3 reads CASTIGQGGYEQYF. CDR3 coding DNA: TGTGCCAGCACCATTGGACAGGGGGGCTACGAGCAGTACTTC. The full variable domain, with the rest looked up from reference TRBV28 and TRBJ2-7, is DVKVTQSSRYLVKRTGEKVFLECVQDMDHENMFWYRQDPGLGLRLIYFSYDVKMKEKGDIPEGYSVSREKKERFSLILESASTNQTSMYLCASTIGQGGYEQYFGPGTRLTVT.

V gene TRBV5-1 combines with J gene TRBJ1-1; no reliable D call. Germline-derived CDR1 and CDR2 are SGHRS and YFSETQ. CDR3 size: 14 residues. V shed 0 bases and J shed 2 bases, with 8 bases lying between them. CDR3 sequence reads: CASSLGPPNTEAFF. The CDR3 DNA reads as TGCGCCAGCAGCTTGGGGCCGCCAAACACTGAAGCTTTCTTT.

The chain joins TRBV27 to TRBJ2-1, with D maybe TRBD2 (6 bases). Deletions cut 8 bases from V and 7 bases from J, with 18 bases between. CDR1 MNHEY and CDR2 SMNVEV come from the germline V gene (reference sequence). The CDR3 has 14 residues. CDR3 nucleotide sequence: TGTGCCAGCCGGCCGGGGGAGACAGCTAATGAGCAGTTCTTC. Protein product: CASRPGETANEQFF.

This clone showed up just once. The DNA for the CDR3 is TGTGCCAGCAGCGGACAGGGAAAGGGCACTGAAGCTTTCTTT. Translating gives CASSGQGKGTEAFF. The chain employs TRBV2 and TRBJ1-1; 8 positions match TRBD1. After removal of 6 bases from V and 4 bases from J, the junction contained 7 bases not matched to a gene. The CDR3 is made up of 14 amino acids. Germline values: CDR1 SNHLY, CDR2 FYNNEI.

This chain links TRBV6-1 with TRBJ2-1; D might be TRBD2 (6 bases). The length of the CDR3 is 18 residues. The germline V gene has CDR1 MNHNS and CDR2 SASEGT. Trimming took off 4 bases at V and 2 bases at J, with 21 bases between the two ends. This CDR3 is CASSVNRGNFPTYNEQFF. Written as DNA, the CDR3 is TGTGCCAGCAGTGTAAATCGCGGGAATTTCCCCACCTACAATGAGCAGTTCTTC.

The chain joins TRBV28 to TRBJ2-1; weak D call: TRBD2 (6 bases). Germline loops: CDR1 MDHEN, CDR2 SYDVKM. CDR3 size: 12 residues. The V gene lost 6 bases and the J gene lost 12 bases, with 15 bases spanning the gap. The CDR3 coding sequence is TGTGCCAGCAGCCCCCTCCTGGGGGGGCAGTTCTTC. Amino acid sequence: CASSPLLGGQFF.

This clone was seen only once. The CDR3 sequence is CASSQVSGGAPETQYF. CDR3 in DNA: TGCGCCAGCAGCCAAGTCAGCGGGGGGGCACCAGAGACCCAGTACTTC. The chain links TRBV4-1 to TRBJ2-5; 10 bases align to TRBD2. The CDR3 runs to 16 residues. The V gene end was trimmed by 1 base and the J gene end by 4 bases; junction bases not matched to a gene: 6. CDR1 and CDR2 from the germline V gene are MGHRA and YSYEKL.

This clone was counted once. The V and J genes are TRBV6-5 and TRBJ2-1; 10 positions match TRBD1. Germline loops: CDR1 MNHEY, CDR2 SVGAGI. J gave up 8 bases and V 7 bases, and 8 bases lay outside the gene matches. The CDR3 length is 14 residues. The CDR3 coding sequence is TGTGCCAGCATCCGAGACAGGGGGCGCGATGAGCAGTTCTTC. Translation: CASIRDRGRDEQFF.

The rearrangement uses TRBV29-1 and TRBJ1-2; TRBD1 agrees at 12 bases. CDR3 length equals 17 residues. With V trimmed by 1 base and J by 4 bases, 10 bases remained unmatched. CDR1 SQVTM and CDR2 ANQGSEA come from the germline V gene. The CDR3 nucleotides are TGCAGCGTTGAAGTCCGGGACAGGGGGCCTCCGGGCTATGGCTACACCTTC. It translates to CSVEVRDRGPPGYGYTF.

This clone was detected once. J is TRBJ1-2 and V is TRBV14; 7 bases fit TRBD1. The J segment lost 6 bases and the V segment lost 3 bases, leaving 7 bases of the junction unmatched. The CDR3 is 14 amino acids. Germline assignment: CDR1 SGHDN and CDR2 FVKESK. CDR3: CASSHSGQRDGYTF. The CDR3 DNA is TGTGCCAGCAGCCACTCGGGACAGCGGGATGGCTACACCTTC.

The rearrangement links TRBV6-4 to TRBJ2-1, with D perhaps TRBD1 (5 bases). Germline CDR1 and CDR2: MRHNA and SNTAGT. The CDR3 totals 15 residues. With 2 bases removed from V and 6 bases from J, the gap between germline ends came to 14 bases. CDR3 amino acids: CASSDLVQGRNEQFF. CDR3 in DNA: TGTGCCAGCAGTGACCTAGTGCAGGGCCGCAATGAGCAGTTCTTC.